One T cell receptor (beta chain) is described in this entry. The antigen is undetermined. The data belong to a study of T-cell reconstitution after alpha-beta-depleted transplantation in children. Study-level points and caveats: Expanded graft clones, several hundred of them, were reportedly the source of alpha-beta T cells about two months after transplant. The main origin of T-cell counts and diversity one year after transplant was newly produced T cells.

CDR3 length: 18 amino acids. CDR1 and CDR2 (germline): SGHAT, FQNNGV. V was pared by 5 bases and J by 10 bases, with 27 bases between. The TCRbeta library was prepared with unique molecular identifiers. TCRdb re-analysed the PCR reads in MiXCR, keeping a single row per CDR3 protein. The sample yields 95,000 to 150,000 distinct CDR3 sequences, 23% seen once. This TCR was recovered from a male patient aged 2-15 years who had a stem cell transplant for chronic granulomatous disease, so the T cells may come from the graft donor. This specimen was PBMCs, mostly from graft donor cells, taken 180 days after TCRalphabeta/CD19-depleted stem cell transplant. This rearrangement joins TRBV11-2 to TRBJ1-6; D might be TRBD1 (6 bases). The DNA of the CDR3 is TGTGCCAGCAGCGCCCCGGGACACTCCAGCTCCCCTGGATCACCCCTCCACTTT. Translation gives CASSAPGHSSSPGSPLHF.